These 13 T cell receptor delta chains were all obtained from the same sample, sequenced in a study of human gamma delta and Vdelta1 T cells. TCRdb re-called clones from the PCR reads using CATT. The sample includes about 700 delta-chain clones, about a tenth of them seen just once. Sequenced input: differentiated CD27- Vdelta1 gamma-delta T cells from blood. These receptors came from a human donor in good health.

On this clone: This DNA's translation differs at residue 16 from TCRdb's protein, which comes from a much larger clone; a read error is likely, and the protein shown is translated from the DNA. The chain links TRDV1 to TRDJ1; 13 positions match TRDD3. V lost 3 bases to trimming and J lost 4 bases; unmatched junction nucleotides: 20. The CDR3 extends over 21 amino acids. In germline, CDR1 is TSWWSYY, CDR2 QGS. The DNA for the CDR3 is TGTGCTCTTGGGGACATCGCTCGTCCTTCCTACTGGGGGATACGTAGCGATAAACTCATCTTT. Translation gives CALGDIARPSYWGIRSDKLIF.

Note on this clone: A much larger clonotype is one base distant, so this may be a read error. The V gene is TRDV1, the J gene TRDJ1; TRDD3 matches at 10 bases. V shed 3 bases and J 2 bases; nucleotides not matched to a gene: 18. The CDR3 covers 20 residues. The germline gives CDR1 TSWWSYY, CDR2 QGS. CDR3: CALGDYLHFYRGIRTDKLIF. In DNA form, the CDR3 reads TGTGCTCTTGGGGACTACCTTCACTTCTATCGGGGGATACGTACCGATAAACTCATCTTT.

This clone was observed a handful of times. This sequence is one base from a far larger clone and is likely a read error. The same CDR3 is also encoded by other DNA sequences in this sample. The chain couples TRDV1 to TRDJ1, with TRDD3 matching over 9 bases. CDR1 is TSWWSYY and CDR2 is QGS in the germline V gene. With 1 base clipped from V and 2 bases from J, the junction kept 14 bases outside the gene matches. The CDR3 runs 19 residues. The CDR3 DNA reads TGTGCTCTTGGGGAACAGTCGTACCCGTGGGGGATAAATACCGATAAACTCATCTTT. Encoded protein: CALGEQSYPWGINTDKLIF.

As for this clone: The protein TCRdb gives is from a much larger clone and does not agree with this DNA's translation at residue 4, likely a read error; the protein shown here comes from the DNA. The chain is built from TRDV1 and TRDJ1; TRDD3 agrees at 13 bases. The germline V gene has CDR1 TSWWSYY and CDR2 QGS. The CDR3 totals 18 residues. The V segment lost 7 bases and the J segment 1 base; nucleotides outside the gene matches: 12. The CDR3 here is CALEDPNWGIRSTDKLIF. The CDR3 region has the DNA TGTGCTCTTGAGGACCCGAACTGGGGGATACGCTCCACCGATAAACTCATCTTT.

Worth noting for this clone: Since a far larger clone is one base different, this is likely a read error. The chain carries TRDV1 and TRDJ1, with 8 bases fitting TRDD3. V dropped 0 bases and J dropped 7; count of bases not matched to a gene: 31. From germline, CDR1 is TSWWSYY and CDR2 QGS. CDR3 length: 23 amino acids. CDR3 bases: TGTGCTCTTGGGGAACTTTGGTCCTACCCTCTTATGGGGGGATATAACAGCCGGGTTAAACTCATCTTT. As protein: CALGELWSYPLMGGYNSRVKLIF.

Regarding this clone: The protein that TCRdb holds for this DNA derives from a much larger clone and differs from the translated DNA at residue 22, which likely indicates a read error; the protein shown here is translated from the DNA. This rearrangement joins TRDV1 to TRDJ1, with 10 nucleotides matching TRDD3. The CDR3 extends over 24 amino acids. CDR1 and CDR2 from the germline V gene are TSWWSYY and QGS. DNA of the CDR3: TGTGCTCTTGGGGAACTGGGATCCCTGCCGCACTGGGGGATCCGATTAATGTACACCGATAAACGCATCTTT. It translates to CALGELGSLPHWGIRLMYTDKRIF.

For this clone: This likely traces to a read error, being one base from a far larger clone. The gene calls are TRDV1 and TRDJ1, with TRDD3 matching over 13 bases. From germline, CDR1 is TSWWSYY and CDR2 QGS. V lost 5 bases and J lost 1; bases outside the gene matches: 10. This CDR3 has 18 residues. This CDR3 is CALGNPNWGIRSTDKLIF. CDR3 nucleotide sequence: TGTGCTCTTGGGAACCCGAACTGGGGGATACGCTCCACCGATAAACTCATCTTT.

Turning to this clone: A far larger clone is only one base removed, so a read error is likely. This rearrangement joins TRDV1 to TRDJ1, with 9 bases identical to TRDD3. This CDR3 contains 22 residues. Unmatched junction bases numbered 27, after V lost 5 bases and J lost 2 bases. CDR1 and CDR2 from the germline V gene are TSWWSYY and QGS. The CDR3 bases are TGTGCTCTTGGGAAAATCGTCCCCCCCTACTGGGGGAAACGAACTACAACCGATAAACTCATCTTT. Translating gives CALGKIVPPYWGKRTTTDKLIF.

This clone was counted only a few times. It differs at one base from a far larger clone, so likely a read error. Other DNA sequences within the sample encode an identical CDR3. The chain is built from TRDV1 and TRDJ1; 12 bases are a match to TRDD3. Per the germline V gene, CDR1 is TSWWSYY and CDR2 is QGS. The CDR3 has 21 residues. The CDR3 DNA reads as TGTGCTCTTGGGGTTGGCCCTGTCTTAGCCTGGGGGATACGGCACACCGATAAACTTATCTTT. Its translation: CALGVGPVLAWGIRHTDKLIF.

Details on this clone: A far more abundant clone sits one base away, making this likely a read error. At the DNA level, this CDR3 is encoded by other sequences in the same sample as well. The gene calls are TRDV2 and TRDJ1, with D tentatively TRDD3 (5 bases). Trimming removed 9 bases from V and 6 bases from J, with 16 bases in between. This CDR3 comprises 12 residues. Germline V gene sequence: CDR1 GEAIGNYY, CDR2 EKD. The CDR3 DNA reads TGTGCCACCTGGGAATCCCCTAATAAACTCATCTTT. Translated, it gives CATWESPNKLIF.

In its sample, this clone was seen a few times. TCRdb's listed protein matches a much larger clone and diverges from this DNA's translation at residue 13, likely through a read error; the protein shown comes from the DNA. This chain connects TRDV1 to TRDJ1, with 9 bases identical to TRDD3. The V and J ends lost 1 base and 0 bases, in that order; junction bases with no gene match: 12. The germline CDR1 and CDR2 sequences are TSWWSYY and QGS. The CDR3 spans 19 residues. The CDR3 reads CALGEQSYPWGIDTDKLIF. CDR3 in DNA: TGTGCTCTTGGGGAACAGTCGTACCCGTGGGGGATAGACACCGATAAACTCATCTTT.

This clone occurred a few times. A far larger clone is one base from this, pointing to a likely read error. The chain employs TRDV1 and TRDJ1; 9 bases are shared with TRDD3. The V segment lost 5 bases and the J segment 0 bases; nucleotides outside the gene matches: 34. The CDR3 contains 25 residues. Germline V CDR1 and CDR2: TSWWSYY, QGS. The DNA of the CDR3 is TGTGCTCTTGGGCCAGAAGCTTTCCTACTCAGCGCCCGCTGGGGGATCCCCATGTACACCGATAAACTCATCTTT. This encodes CALGPEAFLLSARWGIPMYTDKLIF.

This clone has more than one count but fewer than ten. V gene TRDV1 combines with J gene TRDJ1, with 9 bases matching TRDD2. The ends lost 5 bases at V and 0 bases at J; junction bases unmatched: 43. CDR3 length: 28 amino acids. CDR1 and CDR2 (germline): TSWWSYY, QGS. The DNA of the CDR3 is TGTGCTCTTGGGAACGAAGCCTTCCTACAAGCCTGGGGCCGGGGGGGGGTGGGGCGCCTTCGGTACACCGATAAACTCATCTTT. This codes for CALGNEAFLQAWGRGGVGRLRYTDKLIF.